Listed below are T cell receptor beta chains from one sample, sequenced in a study of cytomegalovirus exposure and HLA in healthy donors. This table comes from immunoSEQ multiplex PCR, and its TCRdb copy is limited to in-frame clones, with some not included. The sample holds tens of thousands of clones, about 73% seen once. Input material: PBMCs. The source of these receptors is a woman in her 30s in good health and CMV-seronegative. Both conserved end residues are part of each CDR3. A D gene is named only where the DNA matches it firmly. Clone size is stated in some rows and not others, as once, few, many or a class when expanded.

clone_size | d_call | j_call | v_call | cdr3_nt | cdr3_aa
NA | NA | TRBJ2-5 | TRBV5-4 | TGTGCCAGCAGCCACCCGGACAGACCGCGGGTGCAGTACTTC | CASSHPDRPRVQYF
few | NA | TRBJ2-5 | TRBV10-3 | TGTGCCATCCGGGACTACCAAGAGACCCAGTACTTC | CAIRDYQETQYF
many | NA | TRBJ2-7 | TRBV10-3 | TGTGCCATCAGTGAGTGGCAGGGATACGAGCAGTACTTC | CAISEWQGYEQYF
NA | TRBD1 | TRBJ2-3 | TRBV4-1 | TGCGCCAGCAGCCAAGAGAGGGGGACAGGGAGGTGGGGTACAGATACGCAGTATTTT | CASSQERGTGRWGTDTQYF
NA | NA | TRBJ1-5 | TRBV5-6 | TGTGCCAGCAGCCGACGGGGAGGCAATCAGCCCCAGCATTTT | CASSRRGGNQPQHF
NA | NA | TRBJ1-1 | TRBV7-8 | TGTGCCAGCAGCTTAGGGCGTCCTGGCAGGGTAAACACTGAAGCTTTCTTT | CASSLGRPGRVNTEAFF
NA | TRBD1 | TRBJ1-1 | TRBV19 | TGTGCCAGTGCGACAGGGGGGCTGATGAACACTGAAGCTTTCTTT | CASATGGLMNTEAFF
few | TRBD1 | TRBJ2-7 | TRBV5-1 | TGCGCCAGCAGCTTGTTAGGGACAGGGTATGAGCAGTACTTC | CASSLLGTGYEQYF
once | NA | TRBJ2-3 | TRBV27 | TGTGCCAGCCGTCGGGACACCCTCACAGATACGCAGTATTTT | CASRRDTLTDTQYF
NA | TRBD1 | TRBJ2-5 | TRBV5-1 | TGCGCCAGCAGCTCCACAGGGGGCGCGGAGGAGACCCAGTACTTC | CASSSTGGAEETQYF
NA | NA | TRBJ1-5 | TRBV18 | TGTGCCAGCTCACCTTCGGGGGGCAATCAGCCCCAGCATTTT | CASSPSGGNQPQHF
NA | NA | TRBJ2-1 | TRBV12-2 | TGTGCAAGTCGCTTAGCGAGGGCCGTGGGCAATGAGCAGTTCTTC | CASRLARAVGNEQFF
NA | NA | TRBJ1-2 | TRBV6-1 | TGTGCCAGCAGTGAAGCGATCGGGGACTATGGCTACACCTTC | CASSEAIGDYGYTF
NA | TRBD1 | TRBJ2-5 | TRBV4-2 | TGTGCCAGCAGCCTCGGACAGGGCCCAGAGACCCAGTACTTC | CASSLGQGPETQYF
once | NA | TRBJ1-6 | TRBV5-1 | TGCGCCAGCAGCTTGGAAGGCGGACCCCTCCACTTT | CASSLEGGPLHF
NA | NA | TRBJ1-1 | TRBV27 | TGTGCCAGCAGTTTATCAAGGACAATGAACACTGAAGCTTTCTTT | CASSLSRTMNTEAFF
NA | TRBD1 | TRBJ1-1 | TRBV20-1 | TGCAGTGCTATAGACAGGGCTGAAGCTTTCTTT | CSAIDRAEAFF
NA | TRBD2 | TRBJ2-5 | TRBV10-1 | TGCGCCAGCAGGGCTAGCGGGGGGGAGACCCAGTACTTC | CASRASGGETQYF
NA | TRBD1 | TRBJ2-7 | TRBV7-3 | TGTGCCAGCAGCTCCCGGGACAGGGACGAGCAGTACTTC | CASSSRDRDEQYF
NA | TRBD1 | TRBJ2-1 | TRBV7-2 | TGTGCCAGACATGGGGACAGGGGGCGCAATGAGCAGTTCTTC | CARHGDRGRNEQFF
NA | TRBD1 | TRBJ1-1 | TRBV2 | TGTGCCAGCAGTGAACTAGGGACAGGGGGCTCGGACACTGAAGCTTTCTTT | CASSELGTGGSDTEAFF
NA | TRBD2 | TRBJ2-7 | TRBV6-1 | TGTGCCAGCAGGGACACTAGCGGGGGGCACGGCGAGCAGTACTTC | CASRDTSGGHGEQYF
once | TRBD1 | TRBJ2-7 | TRBV29-1 | TGCAGCGTTGGGGGACAGGCTTCCTACGAGCAGTACTTC | CSVGGQASYEQYF